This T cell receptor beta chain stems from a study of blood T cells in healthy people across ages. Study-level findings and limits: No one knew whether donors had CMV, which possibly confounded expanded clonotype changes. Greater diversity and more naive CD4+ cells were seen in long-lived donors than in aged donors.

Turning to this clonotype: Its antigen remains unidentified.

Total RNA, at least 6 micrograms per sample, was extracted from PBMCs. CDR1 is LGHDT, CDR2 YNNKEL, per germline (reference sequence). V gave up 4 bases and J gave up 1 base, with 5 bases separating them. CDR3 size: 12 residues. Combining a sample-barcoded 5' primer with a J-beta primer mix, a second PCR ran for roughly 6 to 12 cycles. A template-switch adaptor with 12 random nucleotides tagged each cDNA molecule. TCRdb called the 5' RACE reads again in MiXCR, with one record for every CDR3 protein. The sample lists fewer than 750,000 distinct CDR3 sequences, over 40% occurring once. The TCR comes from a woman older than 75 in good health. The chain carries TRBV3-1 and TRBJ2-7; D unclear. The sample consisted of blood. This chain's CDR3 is CASSRFSYEQYF. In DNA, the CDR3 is TGTGCCAGCAGCCGCTTTTCCTACGAGCAGTACTTC.